Detailed here is one T cell receptor (beta chain). The antigen is not known. These data belong to a study of identical twins. Overall study results and limits: For out-of-frame beta sequences, excess twin sharing was weaker. Part of the zero-insertion signal could reflect confounding by invariant MAIT and iNKT cells. Clonotypes of the beta chain that were abundant in cord blood carried fewer insertions (memory repertoires showed none).

CDR3 length: 13 amino acids. V was trimmed by 3 bases and J by 6 bases, leaving 8 bases between them. Germline CDR1 and CDR2: SGHDN and FVKESK. TCRdb analysed the 5' RACE reads with MiXCR anew, one entry per CDR3 protein. The sample has 240,000 or so distinct CDR3 sequences; about an eighth are singletons. These data are also associated with another study on yellow fever vaccine responses in identical twins. That study reports: Twins showed a vaccine T cell response that reportedly seemed partly convergent, partly personalized.

The TCR comes from a woman aged 18-29 years in good health. The gene calls are TRBV14 and TRBJ2-2; D might be TRBD1 or TRBD2, each matching 5 bases. Sequenced material: memory (CD45RO+) T cells sorted from blood. CDR3: CASSHRGPGELFF. As DNA, the CDR3 is TGTGCCAGCAGCCATCGGGGACCCGGGGAGCTGTTTTTT.